This T cell receptor beta chain appears in the sequencing data of a study of T cells expressing NK-cell markers. The overall study: The sequencing cohort of eight donors included seven HCMV-seropositive individuals and one seronegative individual.

Study conclusions and caveats: Of the CD8+ T cell pool in roughly six donors, roughly 1.0-8% was accounted for by dominant NKG2C+ clonotypes. These clonotypes also led the CD3+CD56-NKG2C+ fraction in a handful of donors.

The CDR3 covers 17 residues. CDR1 is MNHNS and CDR2 is SASEGT in the germline V gene. Scientists made TCR beta cDNA using 5'RACE template switching with UMIs. TCRdb reprocessed the 5' RACE reads; each CDR3 protein has one entry and no DNA is given. The sample has some 340,000 distinct CDR3 sequences. In the case of this clonotype: Its matching antigen is unknown.

The clonotype was recovered from a man aged 18 to 69 in good health. The chain has TRBV6-1 and TRBJ1-5; TCRdb reports TRBD1, a call that lacks DNA to check it against. Material for sequencing was blood T cells: a sorted CD56 or NKG2C T cell subset, CD4+ or CD8+ T cells, or bulk PBMC T cells (not recorded which). CDR3: CASSQDRVVGSNQPQHF.